The 14 T cell receptor beta chains presented below share a single source sample, sequenced in a study of T cell repertoires in cytomegalovirus infection. TCRdb independently ran MiXCR on the reads; one entry per CDR3 protein. The sample lists hundreds of thousands of distinct CDR3 sequences, roughly 26% occurring once. The sequenced sample consisted of CD8+ T cells from PBMCs. Every receptor here comes from a human donor in good health (CMV status not recorded). Some clones in this sample may be carry-over from other donors' samples.

This clonotype was observed a few times. The chain carries TRBV20-1 and TRBJ1-1; no clear D gene. V was cut by 1 base and J by 1 base, with 7 bases left in between. This CDR3 has 13 amino acids. Germline V CDR1 and CDR2: DFQATT, SNEGSKA (reference sequence). The CDR3 here is CSARGRENTEAFF. The CDR3, as DNA: TGCAGTGCTAGAGGGAGGGAGAACACTGAAGCTTTCTTT.

There are many counts of this clonotype. V is TRBV7-2 and J is TRBJ2-7, with D possibly being TRBD2 (5 bases). Germline CDR1 SGHTA, CDR2 FQGNSA. Trimming took off 3 bases at V and 0 bases at J, with 12 bases between the two ends. The CDR3 has 15 residues. CDR3 sequence (DNA): TGTGCCAGCAGCTTTAGCAGAGGGAGCTCCTACGAGCAGTACGTC. Translated, it gives CASSFSRGSSYEQYV.

This clonotype was recorded at least ten times. The chain carries TRBV7-2 and TRBJ2-3; 9 bases agree with TRBD2. V lost 5 bases, J lost 2 bases, and 8 bases stayed unmatched. Germline-derived CDR1 and CDR2 are SGHTA and FQGNSA. The CDR3 length is 16 residues. CDR3 region: CASSPYSGGFTDTQYF. The CDR3 nucleotides read TGTGCCAGCAGCCCCTACAGCGGGGGGTTCACAGATACGCAGTATTTT.

Here the CDR3 DNA reads TGTGCCAGCAGCCAAGATTACGGAACTAACTATGGCTACACCTTC. Translation gives CASSQDYGTNYGYTF. This chain joins TRBV14 and TRBJ1-2; no clear D gene. Trimming pared 0 bases from V and 0 bases from J, leaving 8 bases between. The V gene's germline CDR1 is SGHDN and CDR2 FVKESK. CDR3 length: 15 amino acids.

V usage is TRBV20-1 and J usage is TRBJ2-7, with D tentatively TRBD2 (7 bases). Looked up from germline, CDR1 is DFQATT and CDR2 is SNEGSKA (reference sequence). The length of the CDR3 is 15 residues. V lost 6 bases to trimming and J lost 4 bases, with 22 bases between them. Written as DNA, the CDR3 is TGCAGTGCCGGGGGCTGGGGGACTACCTTTTACGAGCAGTACTTC. Its protein product is CSAGGWGTTFYEQYF.

This clonotype was counted only a few times. The chain uses TRBV12-3 or TRBV12-4 and TRBJ2-1, with 9 nucleotides matching TRBD1. CDR3 size: 14 residues. J gave up 14 bases and V 2 bases, and 10 bases lay outside the gene matches. Here the CDR3 DNA reads TGTGCCAGCAGTTTAAGACAGGGGGATGTTATAAAGTTCTTC. Its protein product is CASSLRQGDVIKFF.

V and J are TRBV12-3 or TRBV12-4 and TRBJ2-1; tentative D call: TRBD2 (6 bases). This CDR3 region has 17 residues. Trimming shortened V by 4 bases and J by 5 bases, and 21 bases separated the two germline ends. CDR3 in amino acids: CASSWVPEAGNHNEQFF. The CDR3 coding sequence is TGTGCCAGCAGTTGGGTTCCTGAGGCGGGGAATCACAATGAGCAGTTCTTC.

The chain employs TRBV20-1 and TRBJ1-2; tentative D call: TRBD1 (5 bases). V was trimmed by 6 bases and J by 5 bases, leaving 13 bases between them. This CDR3 has 12 amino acids. Per germline, CDR1 DFQATT and CDR2 SNEGSKA (reference sequence). The CDR3 sequence is CSAPSGGYGYTF. The DNA for the CDR3 is TGCAGTGCCCCGTCGGGGGGGTATGGCTACACCTTC.

The rearrangement links TRBV10-3 to TRBJ2-6; D remains ambiguous. This CDR3 is 15 amino acids long. CDR1 is ENHRY, CDR2 SYGVKD, per germline. V was cut by 8 bases and J by 0 bases, with 11 bases left in between. The CDR3 sequence is CAILDRHSGANVLTF. The CDR3, as DNA: TGTGCCATCTTAGACCGCCACTCTGGGGCCAACGTCCTGACTTTC.

This clonotype was counted many times. A junction boundary mismatches the germline segment, possibly from a read error. The chain has TRBV5-6 and TRBJ2-1; a weak D match, TRBD2 (7 bases). The CDR3 extends over 11 amino acids. Germline lookup yields CDR1 SGHDT and CDR2 YYEEEE. CDR3 DNA sequence: TGTGCCAGCAGCTTGAGGGGGGGCGGGATCTTC. This translates into CASSLRGGGIF.

CDR3 amino acids: CSPEQGHSYNEQFF. The CDR3 DNA sequence: TGCAGTCCAGAACAGGGCCACTCCTACAATGAGCAGTTCTTC. J is TRBJ2-1 and V is TRBV20-1; tentatively, D is TRBD1 (6 bases). Germline V CDR1 and CDR2: DFQATT, SNEGSKA (reference sequence). CDR3 size: 14 residues. Trimming took 8 bases from V and 0 from J, leaving 14 bases between them.

This clonotype was observed a few times. The chain links TRBV7-8 to TRBJ2-3; D may be TRBD2 (5 bases). The germline CDR1 and CDR2 sequences are SGHVS and FQNEAQ. The CDR3 is made up of 15 amino acids. V was clipped by 10 bases and J by 1 base, with 18 bases between them. CDR3: CATRPEETRTDTQYF. DNA of the CDR3: TGTGCCACCCGTCCGGAGGAAACTCGCACAGATACGCAGTATTTT. The entire variable domain, with the rest obtained from reference TRBV7-8 and TRBJ2-3, is as follows: GAGVSQSPRYKVAKRGQDVALRCDPISGHVSLFWYQQALGQGPEFLTYFQNEAQLDKSGLPSDRFFAERPEGSVSTLKIQRTQQEDSAVYLCATRPEETRTDTQYFGPGTRLTVL.

The chain joins TRBV20-1 to TRBJ1-2; 7 bases line up with TRBD1. Germline CDR1 is DFQATT and CDR2 is SNEGSKA (reference sequence). This CDR3 region has 14 residues. The junction had 11 bases not matched to a gene; V was cut back by 5 bases and J by 5 bases. CDR3 nucleotide sequence: TGCAGTGCTTCCCCCCAGGGACAGAATTATGGCTACACCTTC. Protein: CSASPQGQNYGYTF.

This clonotype was observed many times. This chain links TRBV7-2 with TRBJ2-2; D unresolved. Per germline, CDR1 SGHTA and CDR2 FQGNSA. The CDR3 runs to 12 residues. V lost 1 base and J lost 6, with 3 bases in between. The CDR3 loop is CASSLVPGELFF. In nucleotides, the CDR3 is TGTGCCAGCAGCTTAGTCCCCGGGGAGCTGTTTTTT.